Following are 14 T cell receptor beta chains from one sample sequenced in a study of blood T cell repertoires in COVID-19. The protocol was immunoSEQ multiplex PCR, while the TCRdb copy is restricted to in-frame clones and leaves out a portion. Seen here are around 280,000 clones, approximately 89% observed once, and the top ten hold around 10%. Sequenced: peripheral blood. The receptors were sampled from a woman in her twenties or thirties with COVID-19, enrolled during active disease.

A single count supports this clone. The genes are TRBV19 and TRBJ2-1; tentatively, D is TRBD2 (6 bases). The CDR3 sequence is 14 residues long. The V end lost 9 bases, the J end lost 2 bases, and 14 bases lay between the germline ends. The germline V gene encodes CDR1 LNHDA and CDR2 SQIVND (reference sequence). This chain's CDR3 is CASSGGGPYNEQFF. Here the CDR3 DNA reads TGTGCCAGCAGTGGGGGAGGCCCCTACAATGAGCAGTTCTTC.

The rearrangement uses TRBV18 and TRBJ2-7, with D perhaps matching TRBD2 (5 bases). Germline-derived CDR1 and CDR2 are KGHSH and LQKENI. V was cut by 2 bases and J by 2 bases, with 13 bases left in between. The CDR3 covers 15 residues. The CDR3 DNA follows: TGTGCCAGCTCACCAGGGAGAAACCGAGCCTACGAGCAGTACTTC. Translated: CASSPGRNRAYEQYF.

The gene calls are TRBV7-2 and TRBJ2-4; 14 bases are a match to TRBD2. CDR1 SGHTA and CDR2 FQGNSA come from the germline V gene. The CDR3 covers 16 residues. J was trimmed by 4 bases and V by 1 base; bases with no gene match: 0. In DNA, the CDR3 is TGTGCCAGCAGCTTAGGACTAGCGGGGGGGAAAAACATTCAGTACTTC. The encoded protein is CASSLGLAGGKNIQYF.

V and J are TRBV4-1 and TRBJ2-5; 9 nucleotides agree with TRBD2. Unmatched junction bases numbered 8, after V lost 1 base and J lost 2 bases. Germline values: CDR1 MGHRA, CDR2 YSYEKL. The CDR3 totals 17 residues. CDR3 nucleotides: TGCGCCAGCAGCCAAGGACTAGCGGTGGTCACTCAAGAGACCCAGTACTTC. Protein sequence: CASSQGLAVVTQETQYF.

The rearrangement links TRBV6-1 to TRBJ2-1; 9 bases are a match to TRBD1. Germline CDR1 MNHNS, CDR2 SASEGT. With 2 bases clipped from V and 8 bases from J, the junction kept 7 bases outside the gene matches. This CDR3 is 15 amino acids long. The CDR3 sequence is CASSEWTGAGDEQFF. The DNA for the CDR3 is TGTGCCAGCAGTGAATGGACAGGGGCGGGGGATGAGCAGTTCTTC.

The gene calls are TRBV5-1 and TRBJ1-2; D possibly corresponds to TRBD1 (5 bases). Trimming took 2 bases from V and 5 from J, leaving 7 bases between them. Germline CDR1 reads SGHRS; CDR2 reads YFSETQ. This CDR3 has 12 amino acids. CDR3 coding DNA: TGCGCCAGCAGCTTCTCAGGGTATGGCTACACCTTC. Protein sequence: CASSFSGYGYTF. The full variable domain, with the rest looked up from reference TRBV5-1 and TRBJ1-2, is KAGVTQTPRYLIKTRGQQVTLSCSPISGHRSVSWYQQTPGQGLQFLFEYFSETQRNKGNFPGRFSGRQFSNSRSEMNVSTLELGDSALYLCASSFSGYGYTFGSGTRLTVV.

This clone showed up just once. The chain employs TRBV11-2 and TRBJ2-3; no firm D call. This CDR3 has 13 amino acids. Trimming took off 2 bases at V and 9 bases at J, with 12 bases between the two ends. Per the germline V gene, CDR1 is SGHAT and CDR2 is FQNNGV. CDR3 DNA sequence: TGTGCCAGCAGCTTATCGCCGGAGAGGACGCAGTATTTT. Translating it yields CASSLSPERTQYF.

This clone was found a few times. This chain links TRBV10-2 with TRBJ1-1, with TRBD1 identical over 8 bases. With V trimmed by 5 bases and J by 4 bases, 6 bases remained unmatched. The germline gives CDR1 WSHSY, CDR2 SAAADI. The CDR3 totals 14 residues. In nucleotides, the CDR3 is TGCGCCAGCAGTTCTCAGGGGGCGAGCACTGAAGCTTTCTTT. Protein sequence: CASSSQGASTEAFF.

The chain has TRBV5-1 and TRBJ1-1; perhaps TRBD1 as D (6 bases). Germline CDR1 reads SGHRS; CDR2 reads YFSETQ. V lost 3 bases and J 6 bases, leaving 18 bases between the germline ends. This CDR3 region has 15 residues. CDR3 in amino acids: CASSSGAGGLAEAFF. The CDR3, as DNA: TGCGCCAGCAGCTCGGGAGCCGGGGGGCTGGCTGAAGCTTTCTTT.

CDR3 residues: CASSSWAKGVETQYF. DNA for the CDR3: TGTGCCAGCAGCTCCTGGGCGAAAGGCGTCGAGACCCAGTACTTC. The rearrangement links TRBV5-4 to TRBJ2-5; no firm D call. Germline lookup yields CDR1 SGHNT and CDR2 YYREEE (reference sequence). The ends were cut back, 3 bases at V and 5 bases at J, with 17 bases in the middle. There are 15 residues in the CDR3.

The V and J genes are TRBV18 and TRBJ2-7; D is uncertain. There are 12 residues in the CDR3. Germline V CDR1 and CDR2: KGHSH, LQKENI. V gave up 3 bases and J gave up 3 bases, with 6 bases separating them. This CDR3 is CASSPGGYEQYF. In nucleotides, the CDR3 is TGTGCCAGCTCACCCGGCGGCTACGAGCAGTACTTC.

The genes are TRBV24-1 and TRBJ2-5; 7 bases are shared with TRBD2. V shed 6 bases and J 6 bases; nucleotides not matched to a gene: 3. The CDR3 runs 12 residues. CDR1 and CDR2 (germline): KGHDR, SFDVKD. The CDR3 here is CATSSLAQTQYF. The DNA for the CDR3 is TGTGCCACCAGTTCACTAGCGCAGACCCAGTACTTC.

This clone was counted a single time. This chain joins TRBV5-4 and TRBJ2-4; tentative D call: TRBD1 (5 bases). The CDR3 contains 14 residues. Trimming pared 2 bases from V and 2 bases from J, leaving 8 bases between. Germline CDR1 is SGHNT and CDR2 is YYREEE (reference sequence). The CDR3 loop is CASSFGHPKNIQYF. The CDR3 nucleotides read TGTGCCAGCAGCTTCGGACACCCCAAAAACATTCAGTACTTC.

This chain joins TRBV27 and TRBJ2-7; 8 bases align to TRBD1. The V and J ends lost 4 bases and 2 bases, in that order; junction bases with no gene match: 4. The CDR3 has 14 residues. Germline V CDR1 and CDR2: MNHEY, SMNVEV (reference sequence). CDR3 loop: CASSYRDRTYEQYF. Written as DNA, the CDR3 is TGTGCCAGCAGTTACCGGGACAGGACCTACGAGCAGTACTTC.